This T cell receptor beta chain is drawn from a study of blood T cell repertoires in COVID-19. Study overall: Material from acute and convalescent COVID-19 was sourced from the United States, Italy and Spain. T cells, B-cell-depleted T cells, or PBMCs provided the cDNA or gDNA that served as material.

Authors' data handling: Researchers report that nucleated cell counts were estimated from reference gene primer amplification. Libraries were prepared by immunoSEQ multiplex PCR; TCRdb keeps only in-frame clonotypes and omits some of them. That table is the source of V, J and clone size, and D and trimming were worked out from the DNA. The table lists roughly 66,000 clones, more than 65% of them singletons. J lost 6 bases, V lost 7 bases, and 4 bases had no gene match. Germline CDR1 reads LNHDA; CDR2 reads SQIVND (reference sequence). The CDR3 length is 14 residues. Sequenced material: peripheral blood. This clonotype was sampled from a woman aged 55-70 years with acute or convalescent COVID-19. This chain links TRBV19 with TRBJ1-6, with TRBD1 identical over 9 bases. The CDR3 region has the DNA TGTGCCAGTAAGCCGGGACAGGGTAATTCACCCCTCCACTTT. This sequence encodes CASKPGQGNSPLHF.